This TCR beta chain comes out of a study of T cells of healthy individuals. By share, this clonotype counts as medium-sized. TCRdb processed the 5' RACE reads anew with MiXCR; each CDR3 protein has one entry. Of about 63,000 distinct CDR3 sequences listed, about 16% were seen once; the top ten hold approximately 4.8%. This receptor was taken from a human donor in good health.

Here the CDR3 reads CASSLTENEKLFF. The DNA of the CDR3 is TGCGCCAGCAGCCTAACAGAGAATGAAAAACTGTTTTTT. V usage is TRBV4-1 and J usage is TRBJ1-4; no definite D call. CDR1 MGHRA and CDR2 YSYEKL come from the germline V gene. The CDR3 has 13 amino acids. V shed 4 bases and J shed 5 bases, with 8 bases lying between them.